These 19 T cell receptor beta chains were sequenced from one sample in a study of glioma-infiltrating T cells. The iRepertoire nested amplicon-rescue multiplex PCR amplified TCR alpha and beta CDR3s from RNA. Via MiXCR, TCRdb re-called the multiplex PCR reads, giving one row per CDR3 protein. The sample carries some 130,000 distinct CDR3 sequences, 24% recorded once. Sequenced input: glioma tissue, nonneoplastic brain tissue, or PBMCs (not recorded which). The receptor set was obtained from a human donor with low-grade glioma or glioblastoma, undergoing nonglioma brain surgery, or in good health (not recorded which).

This clonotype was seen a handful of times. This chain joins TRBV6-1 and TRBJ2-1; TRBD1 matches 9 bases. The germline gives CDR1 MNHNS, CDR2 SASEGT. The CDR3 covers 15 residues. J was trimmed by 3 bases and V by 5 bases; bases with no gene match: 5. This CDR3 reads CASSLDRGGYNEQFF. DNA for the CDR3: TGTGCCAGCAGTTTAGACAGGGGGGGCTACAATGAGCAGTTCTTC.

The chain has TRBV20-1 and TRBJ2-7; tentative D call: TRBD2 (5 bases). CDR1 DFQATT and CDR2 SNEGSKA come from the germline V gene (reference sequence). This CDR3 is 14 amino acids long. Trimming removed 6 bases at V and 4 bases at J, with 19 bases between. The chain's CDR3 is CSASRRAGGYEQYV. The CDR3, as DNA: TGCAGTGCCTCCCGGCGGGCGGGCGGGTACGAGCAGTACGTC.

This clonotype has more than one count but fewer than ten. The chain has TRBV7-2 and TRBJ2-5, with D possibly being TRBD1 (5 bases). The CDR3 spans 18 residues. Germline V CDR1 and CDR2: SGHTA, FQGNSA. Trimming took 0 bases from V and 2 from J, leaving 19 bases between them. CDR3 nucleotides: TGTGCCAGCAGCTTAGCCCCCCCAAGACAGATAGGACAAGAGACCCAGTACTTC. Encoded protein: CASSLAPPRQIGQETQYF.

This sequence joins TRBV7-9 and TRBJ1-5; D is possibly TRBD1 (5 bases). CDR3 length: 13 residues. Germline assignment: CDR1 SEHNR and CDR2 FQNEAQ (reference sequence). V shed 3 bases and J shed 7 bases, with 10 bases lying between them. CDR3 loop: CASSLQGSQPQHF. The CDR3 region has the DNA TGTGCCAGCAGCTTGCAGGGCTCACAGCCCCAGCATTTT.

The rearrangement uses TRBV28 and TRBJ2-4; 8 nucleotides line up with TRBD1. The CDR3 is 15 amino acids. Germline CDR1 is MDHEN and CDR2 is SYDVKM. Trimming at V came to 4 bases and at J to 8 bases, leaving 10 bases not matched to a gene. CDR3 coding DNA: TGTGCCAGCAGTTCCTCAGGGGGCACGAGAGACATTCAGTACTTC. It specifies CASSSSGGTRDIQYF.

V gene TRBV7-9 combines with J gene TRBJ2-1; D call uncertain. CDR1 is SEHNR and CDR2 is FQNEAQ in the germline V gene (reference sequence). V was clipped by 2 bases and J by 6 bases, with 5 bases between them. The CDR3 spans 12 residues. The CDR3 bases are TGTGCCAGCAGCTTAATCGCCAATGAGCAGTTCTTC. Translation gives CASSLIANEQFF. The variable domain in full, with the rest retrieved from reference TRBV7-9 and TRBJ2-1, is DTGVSQNPRHKITKRGQNVTFRCDPISEHNRLYWYRQTLGQGPEFLTYFQNEAQLEKSRLLSDRFSAERPKGSFSTLEIQRTEQGDSAMYLCASSLIANEQFFGPGTRLTVL.

This chain links TRBV4-1 with TRBJ2-3; weak D call: TRBD1 (5 bases). CDR1 is MGHRA, CDR2 YSYEKL, per germline. Trimming removed 1 base at V and 5 bases at J, with 10 bases between. The CDR3 has 14 residues. The CDR3 DNA reads as TGCGCCAGCAGCCAAGGGACAAGCCGAGATACGCAGTATTTT. It translates to CASSQGTSRDTQYF.

This clonotype was counted many times. The V call is TRBV6-1, the J call TRBJ1-5, with TRBD1 identical over 9 bases. The CDR3 extends over 14 amino acids. Per the germline V gene, CDR1 is MNHNS and CDR2 is SASEGT. V was clipped by 6 bases and J by 7 bases; unmatched bases: 7. The CDR3 DNA sequence: TGTGCCAGCAGACGCGACAGGGGGAGGCAGCCCCAGCATTTT. Encoded protein: CASRRDRGRQPQHF.

The chain links TRBV10-1 to TRBJ2-1; 8 nucleotides align to TRBD1. Germline lookup yields CDR1 WNHNN and CDR2 SYGVQD (reference sequence). With 6 bases clipped from V and 9 bases from J, the junction kept 7 bases outside the gene matches. The CDR3 covers 13 residues. The DNA for the CDR3 is TGCGCCAGCAGCCTGAACAGGGGGAGTGAGCAGTTCTTC. It encodes CASSLNRGSEQFF.

This clonotype occurred a few times. The rearrangement joins TRBV7-9 to TRBJ1-1; TRBD1 matches at 7 bases. In germline, CDR1 is SEHNR, CDR2 FQNEAQ (reference sequence). CDR3 length: 13 amino acids. Trimming removed 2 bases from V and 5 bases from J; junction bases left unmatched: 2. The CDR3 DNA reads TGTGCCAGCAGCTTATCGGGACAGACTGAAGCTTTCTTT. It is translated as CASSLSGQTEAFF.

The chain joins TRBV10-1 to TRBJ2-1, with 7 bases that match TRBD1. Germline CDR1 reads WNHNN; CDR2 reads SYGVQD (reference sequence). The CDR3 consists of 14 residues. V was clipped by 8 bases and J by 2 bases; unmatched bases: 6. This CDR3 is CASGPGTAYNEQFF. DNA for the CDR3: TGCGCCAGCGGCCCCGGGACAGCCTACAATGAGCAGTTCTTC.

V gene TRBV20-1 combines with J gene TRBJ2-7, with 10 positions matching TRBD2. The CDR3 contains 13 residues. Germline V gene data show CDR1 as DFQATT and CDR2 as SNEGSKA (reference sequence). The trim removed 6 bases at V and 5 bases at J, leaving 7 bases unmatched. As DNA, the CDR3 is TGCAGTGCCCAGCTAGCGGGGGACGACGAGCAGTACGTC. This translates into CSAQLAGDDEQYV.

In its sample, this clonotype was seen many times. V usage is TRBV6-6 and J usage is TRBJ2-3; weak D call: TRBD1 (5 bases). Trimming stripped 2 bases from V and 5 bases from J, with 14 bases between. Germline CDR1 reads MNHNY; CDR2 reads SVGAGI (reference sequence). The CDR3 is made up of 15 amino acids. This CDR3 is CASSYKQVAKDTQYF. The CDR3, as DNA: TGTGCCAGCAGTTACAAACAGGTAGCCAAAGATACGCAGTATTTT.

This clonotype was seen more than once but under ten times. CDR3 in amino acids: CASSQGDSGYNEQFF. CDR3 nucleotides: TGTGCCAGCAGCCAAGGGGACTCTGGATACAATGAGCAGTTCTTC. The chain recombines TRBV3-1 with TRBJ2-1; possible D gene TRBD2, 6 bases. The germline gives CDR1 LGHDT, CDR2 YNNKEL (reference sequence). The CDR3 runs 15 residues. The ends were cut back, 1 base at V and 4 bases at J, with 11 bases in the middle.

The CDR3 reads CASSELWAKYEQYV. Here the CDR3 DNA reads TGTGCCAGCAGTGAACTTTGGGCCAAATACGAGCAGTACGTC. The chain has TRBV6-1 and TRBJ2-7; D remains unclear. CDR3 size: 14 residues. The V and J ends lost 2 bases and 4 bases respectively, with 12 bases between them. Germline CDR1 and CDR2: MNHNS and SASEGT.

This clonotype was detected a few times. This chain joins TRBV19 and TRBJ2-5, with a weak D call TRBD2 (5 bases). The CDR3 length is 13 residues. The V gene's germline CDR1 is LNHDA and CDR2 SQIVND (reference sequence). The V gene lost 4 bases and the J gene lost 2 bases, with 8 bases spanning the gap. CDR3 bases: TGTGCCAGTAGTACGGACTGGCAAGAGACCCAGTACTTC. Protein: CASSTDWQETQYF.

This clonotype has a count of ten or more. The V gene is TRBV7-2, the J gene TRBJ1-5, with D possibly being TRBD1 (6 bases). V lost 2 bases and J lost 0, with 20 bases in between. The CDR3 loop spans 19 amino acids. Germline V CDR1 and CDR2: SGHTA, FQGNSA. The CDR3 DNA reads TGTGCCAGCAGCTTAACCCGGGACACCATCTATAATAGCAATCAGCCCCAGCATTTT. This translates into CASSLTRDTIYNSNQPQHF.

The rearrangement uses TRBV2 and TRBJ1-4; 7 bases line up with TRBD1. The V gene's germline CDR1 is SNHLY and CDR2 FYNNEI. Trimming cost V 5 bases and J 0 bases; bases outside gene matches: 12. The CDR3 length is 18 residues. CDR3 amino acids: CASSRDREGRTTNEKLFF. In DNA, the CDR3 is TGTGCCAGCAGTCGAGACAGGGAAGGAAGAACAACTAATGAAAAACTGTTTTTT.

This clonotype came up many times. This chain connects TRBV20-1 to TRBJ1-4; 8 bases are shared with TRBD1. The germline V gene encodes CDR1 DFQATT and CDR2 SNEGSKA (reference sequence). This CDR3 comprises 14 residues. The junction had 8 bases not matched to a gene; V was cut back by 7 bases and J by 4 bases. The CDR3 DNA sequence: TGCAGTGTCCCGGACAGGGAGGGTAATGAAAAACTGTTTTTT. Its translation is CSVPDREGNEKLFF.